The clone carrying this TCR beta chain has a count of ten or more. MiXCR, run by TCRdb on the 5' RACE reads, gives a single entry per CDR3 protein. The table lists 70,000 or so distinct CDR3 sequences, about 15% of them singletons. This specimen belongs to a study of HIV-infected patients and healthy controls. The receptor comes from a human donor in good health. Sequenced input: CD4+ T cells from blood.

The CDR3 DNA reads TGCGCCAGCAGCCCCGGGACTAGCTTCGTAGATACGCAGTATTTT. Translating gives CASSPGTSFVDTQYF. The chain recombines TRBV5-1 with TRBJ2-3; 9 positions agree with TRBD2. Germline lookup yields CDR1 SGHRS and CDR2 YFSETQ. The CDR3 is 15 amino acids. Trimming took 4 bases from V and 5 from J; bases not matched to a gene: 8.